The text below deals with one TCR beta chain. This specimen belongs to a study of control samples from healthy donors and cancer patients. The CDR3 extends over 12 amino acids. The V gene lost 2 bases and the J gene lost 6 bases, with 6 bases spanning the gap. Looked up from germline, CDR1 is KGHSH and CDR2 is LQKENI. Produced via immunoSEQ multiplex PCR; TCRdb's table is partial and in-frame only. The data contain some 73,000 clones, roughly 94% of them singletons. The chain has TRBV18 and TRBJ2-3; D is uncertain. Sequenced sample: blood. The sequence came from a woman between 40 and 55 years old in good health. The CDR3: CASSPTIDTQYF. CDR3 in DNA: TGTGCCAGCTCACCAACGATCGATACGCAGTATTTT.